Following are 20 T cell receptor beta chains from one sample sequenced in a study of a mutant IDH1 vaccine in newly diagnosed glioma. As to time point: week 5, during vaccination. Each dose delivered 300 ug of mutant IDH1 20-mer peptide subcutaneously with imiquimod. No cognate antigen is known for these TCRs. Sequenced by immunoSEQ multiplex PCR; TCRdb stores in-frame clones only, minus some. The repertoire holds over 55,000 clones, with approximately 80% as singletons. The sample here was PBMCs, taken from a glioma patient whose treatment included an IDH1 peptide vaccine. Receptor source: a young woman with glioma. Some clones in this sample may be carry-over from other donors' samples.

V usage is TRBV7-2 and J usage is TRBJ1-2; 10 bases agree with TRBD1. The CDR3 has 13 residues. Germline V CDR1 and CDR2: SGHTA, FQGNSA. The junction had 2 bases not matched to a gene; V was cut back by 4 bases and J by 6 bases. CDR3 in amino acids: CASSSTGGDGYTF. For the CDR3, the DNA is TGTGCCAGCAGCTCGACAGGGGGCGATGGCTACACCTTC.

The chain recombines TRBV2 with TRBJ2-7, with D tentatively TRBD1 or TRBD2 (5 bases each). V lost 4 bases and J lost 4, with 17 bases in between. CDR1 SNHLY and CDR2 FYNNEI come from the germline V gene. The CDR3 covers 15 residues. Written as DNA, the CDR3 is TGTGCCAGCAGTGCCCCGGGGCAGGGCGGTTACGAGCAGTACTTC. It yields the protein CASSAPGQGGYEQYF.

This clone showed up just once. The CDR3 sequence: CASSVGGRGEVETQYF. The CDR3 DNA reads TGTGCCAGCAGCGTAGGTGGCAGGGGAGAGGTAGAGACCCAGTACTTC. This chain links TRBV9 with TRBJ2-5, with D possibly being TRBD1 (6 bases). The CDR3 contains 16 residues. Germline V gene data show CDR1 as SGDLS and CDR2 as YYNGEE. The V end was cut by 0 bases, the J end by 4 bases, with 16 bases between.

This clone was detected a few times. The rearrangement links TRBV5-6 to TRBJ1-1; D is unclear. Trimming left V 6 bases short and J 3 bases short, with 15 bases between. The CDR3 extends over 14 amino acids. The germline CDR1 and CDR2 sequences are SGHDT and YYEEEE. The CDR3 spells CASKNRELDTEAFF. CDR3 coding DNA: TGTGCCAGCAAAAATAGGGAGTTGGACACTGAAGCTTTCTTT.

This rearrangement joins TRBV4-2 to TRBJ1-2; D is undetermined. CDR3 size: 16 residues. Germline V gene data show CDR1 as LGHNA and CDR2 as YNFKEQ. V dropped 4 bases and J dropped 3 bases, with 18 bases sitting between them. Written as DNA, the CDR3 is TGTGCCAGCAGCCCACTGAGGGCAGCGAACGACTATGGCTACACCTTC. It yields the protein CASSPLRAANDYGYTF.

This chain links TRBV10-3 with TRBJ2-5, with D possibly being TRBD1 (5 bases). The CDR3 consists of 15 residues. The V end lost 7 bases, the J end lost 2 bases, and 17 bases lay between the germline ends. Germline loops: CDR1 ENHRY, CDR2 SYGVKD. CDR3 amino acids: CAITQGVANQETQYF. For the CDR3, the DNA is TGTGCCATCACCCAAGGGGTGGCTAATCAAGAGACCCAGTACTTC.

The rearrangement uses TRBV6-1 and TRBJ1-1; a possible D gene is TRBD1 (6 bases). The CDR3 runs to 13 residues. Germline-derived CDR1 and CDR2 are MNHNS and SASEGT. Deletions cut 10 bases from V and 1 base from J, with 13 bases between. The DNA of the CDR3 is TGTGCCACTCTACAGGGTACGAACACTGAAGCTTTCTTT. It specifies CATLQGTNTEAFF.

The V call is TRBV29-1, the J call TRBJ2-6; tentatively, D is TRBD2 (7 bases). The V and J ends lost 7 bases and 3 bases respectively, with 16 bases between them. Germline-derived CDR1 and CDR2 are SQVTM and ANQGSEA. This CDR3 contains 15 residues. CDR3 nucleotides: TGCAGCGCCTCAGAGGGGGGGCGTGGGGCCAACGTCCTGACTTTC. It specifies CSASEGGRGANVLTF.

The chain combines TRBV29-1 with TRBJ2-3, with 12 bases matching TRBD2. Per the germline V gene, CDR1 is SQVTM and CDR2 is ANQGSEA. V shed 6 bases and J 3 bases; nucleotides not matched to a gene: 7. The CDR3 loop spans 15 amino acids. The CDR3 nucleotides are TGCAGCGTCATACTAGCGGGAGGTCGAACAGATACGCAGTATTTT. It encodes CSVILAGGRTDTQYF.

The V and J genes are TRBV6-4 and TRBJ2-3, with 8 nucleotides matching TRBD2. V lost 5 bases and J lost 1; bases outside the gene matches: 2. The CDR3 is 14 residues long. Germline CDR1 MRHNA, CDR2 SNTAGT. This CDR3 is CASSISGGTDTQYF. CDR3 sequence (DNA): TGTGCCAGCAGTATTAGCGGGGGCACAGATACGCAGTATTTT.

This chain uses TRBV5-4 with TRBJ1-1, with D possibly matching TRBD1 (6 bases). The V end was cut by 0 bases, the J end by 7 bases, with 10 bases between. There are 13 residues in the CDR3. Germline lookup yields CDR1 SGHNT and CDR2 YYREEE (reference sequence). The CDR3 sequence: CASSLGGGNEAFF. The CDR3 nucleotides are TGTGCCAGCAGCTTGGGAGGGGGGAATGAAGCTTTCTTT.

This chain links TRBV2 with TRBJ2-5; 7 bases match TRBD1. CDR1 is SNHLY and CDR2 is FYNNEI in the germline V gene. The CDR3 consists of 14 residues. The J segment lost 0 bases and the V segment lost 9 bases, leaving 7 bases of the junction unmatched. The CDR3 nucleotides read TGTGCCAGTCGGACAGGAACGTACCAAGAGACCCAGTACTTC. Encoded protein: CASRTGTYQETQYF.

This clone has just one count. The V call is TRBV5-6, the J call TRBJ2-6; no clear D. V was trimmed by 1 base and J by 0 bases, leaving 5 bases between them. The CDR3 runs 15 residues. CDR1 is SGHDT and CDR2 is YYEEEE in the germline V gene. As DNA, the CDR3 is TGTGCCAGCAGCTTGCTAGACTCTGGGGCCAACGTCCTGACTTTC. It encodes CASSLLDSGANVLTF. Full variable domain (missing parts from reference TRBV5-6 and TRBJ2-6): DAGVTQSPTHLIKTRGQQVTLRCSPKSGHDTVSWYQQALGQGPQFIFQYYEEEERQRGNFPDRFSGHQFPNYSSELNVNALLLGDSALYLCASSLLDSGANVLTFGAGSRLTVL.

The rearrangement links TRBV19 to TRBJ1-1, with D hard to call. Germline values: CDR1 LNHDA, CDR2 SQIVND (reference sequence). The V end was cut by 10 bases, the J end by 0 bases, with 12 bases between. CDR3 length: 13 residues. CDR3 residues: CATRFGLNTEAFF. The CDR3 bases are TGTGCCACCCGGTTTGGTTTGAACACTGAAGCTTTCTTT.

CDR3 nucleotides: TGTGCCAGCAGGCGCACAGGGAACACTGAAGCTTTCTTT. It encodes CASRRTGNTEAFF. J is TRBJ1-1 and V is TRBV5-6; TRBD1 is a possible D gene (5 bases). The CDR3 loop spans 13 amino acids. V was cut by 5 bases and J by 1 base, with 9 bases left in between. Germline V gene sequence: CDR1 SGHDT, CDR2 YYEEEE.

The chain recombines TRBV2 with TRBJ1-5; no clear D. This CDR3 region has 13 residues. Germline V gene data show CDR1 as SNHLY and CDR2 as FYNNEI. V dropped 4 bases and J dropped 2 bases, with 6 bases sitting between them. This CDR3 reads CASSGAGNQPQHF. In DNA, the CDR3 is TGTGCCAGCAGTGGGGCGGGCAATCAGCCCCAGCATTTT.

The chain carries TRBV6-4 and TRBJ2-2; 9 bases agree with TRBD1. The V gene end was trimmed by 3 bases and the J gene end by 3 bases; junction bases not matched to a gene: 2. The CDR3 is 15 residues long. Germline V gene data show CDR1 as MRHNA and CDR2 as SNTAGT. The CDR3 nucleotides read TGTGCCAGCAGTGAAACAGGGGGCGACACCGGGGAGCTGTTTTTT. Its translation is CASSETGGDTGELFF.

Written as DNA, the CDR3 is TGTGCCAGTATCGATTGGGGGGGGCAGAACACTGAAGCTTTCTTT. Protein product: CASIDWGGQNTEAFF. The chain carries TRBV19 and TRBJ1-1, with a tentative D call TRBD1 (6 bases). This CDR3 is 15 amino acids long. With 7 bases removed from V and 1 base from J, the gap between germline ends came to 16 bases. Germline CDR1 LNHDA, CDR2 SQIVND (reference sequence).

The V gene is TRBV5-1, the J gene TRBJ2-6; TRBD2 aligns across 10 bases. V lost 1 base and J lost 3; bases outside the gene matches: 7. The CDR3 length is 18 residues. Looked up from germline, CDR1 is SGHRS and CDR2 is YFSETQ. Here the CDR3 reads CASSLLLAGVVGANVLTF. In nucleotides, the CDR3 is TGCGCCAGCAGCTTGCTTCTAGCGGGAGTAGTTGGGGCCAACGTCCTGACTTTC.

As concerns this clone: A read error may produce the germline difference seen at one junction end. This chain uses TRBV7-3 with TRBJ2-3; D unclear. Germline-derived CDR1 and CDR2 are SGHTA and FQGTGA. The CDR3 has 13 residues. This chain's CDR3 is CASRSGPADAQYF. CDR3 sequence (DNA): TGTGCCAGCAGATCTGGTCCGGCAGATGCGCAGTATTTT.